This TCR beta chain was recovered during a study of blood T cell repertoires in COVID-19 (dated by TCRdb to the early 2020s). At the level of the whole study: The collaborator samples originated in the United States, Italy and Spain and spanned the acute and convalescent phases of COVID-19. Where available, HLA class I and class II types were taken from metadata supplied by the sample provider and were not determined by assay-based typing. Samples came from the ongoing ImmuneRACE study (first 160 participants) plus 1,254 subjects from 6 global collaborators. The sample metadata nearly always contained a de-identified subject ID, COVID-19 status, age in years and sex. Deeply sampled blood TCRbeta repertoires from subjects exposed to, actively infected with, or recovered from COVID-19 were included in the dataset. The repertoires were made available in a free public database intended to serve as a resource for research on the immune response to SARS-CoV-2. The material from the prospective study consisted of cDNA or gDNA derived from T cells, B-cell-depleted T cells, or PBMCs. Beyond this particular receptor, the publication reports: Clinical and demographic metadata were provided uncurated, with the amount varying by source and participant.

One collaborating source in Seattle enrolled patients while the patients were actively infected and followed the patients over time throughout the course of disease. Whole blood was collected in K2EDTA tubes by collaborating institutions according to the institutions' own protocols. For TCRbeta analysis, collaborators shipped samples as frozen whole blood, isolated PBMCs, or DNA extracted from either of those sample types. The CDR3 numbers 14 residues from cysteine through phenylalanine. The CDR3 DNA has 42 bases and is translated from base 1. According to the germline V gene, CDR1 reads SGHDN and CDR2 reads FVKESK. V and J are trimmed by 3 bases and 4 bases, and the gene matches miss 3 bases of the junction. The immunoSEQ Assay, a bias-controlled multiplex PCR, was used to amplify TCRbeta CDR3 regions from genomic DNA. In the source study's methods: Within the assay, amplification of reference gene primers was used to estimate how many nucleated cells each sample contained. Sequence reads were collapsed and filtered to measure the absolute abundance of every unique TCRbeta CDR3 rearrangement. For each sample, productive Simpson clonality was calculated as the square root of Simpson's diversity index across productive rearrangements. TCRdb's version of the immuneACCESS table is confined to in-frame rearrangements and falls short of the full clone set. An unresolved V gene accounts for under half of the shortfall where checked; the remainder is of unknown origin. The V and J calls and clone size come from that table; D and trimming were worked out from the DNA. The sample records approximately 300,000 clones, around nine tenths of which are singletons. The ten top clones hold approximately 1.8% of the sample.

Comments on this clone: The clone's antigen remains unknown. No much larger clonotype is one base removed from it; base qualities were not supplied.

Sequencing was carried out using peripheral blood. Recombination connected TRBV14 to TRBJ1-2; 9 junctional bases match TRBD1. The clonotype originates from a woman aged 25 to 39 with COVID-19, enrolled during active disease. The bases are TGTGCCAGCAGCCATCCGGGACAGGGCTATGGCTACACCTTC. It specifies CASSHPGQGYGYTF.